Shown below are 24 T cell receptor beta chains from a single sample sequenced in a study of cytotoxic CD8 clonotypes in ibrutinib-treated CLL. The table came from immunoSEQ multiplex PCR; TCRdb's copy has only in-frame clones and leaves some out. The sample lists 250,000 to 350,000 clones, around 77% occurring once. The sample was PBMCs, taken at disease progression, from a patient treated with ibrutinib. The source is a human donor with chronic lymphocytic leukemia.

This clone was counted only a few times. This chain uses TRBV6-1 with TRBJ1-4; the D is unclear. Trimming left V 7 bases short and J 7 bases short, with 16 bases between. The germline V gene has CDR1 MNHNS and CDR2 SASEGT. The CDR3 is made up of 14 amino acids. The CDR3 DNA follows: TGTGCCAGCATCCCCGGGAGGGAGGGTGAAAAACTGTTTTTT. Protein product: CASIPGREGEKLFF.

V and J are TRBV9 and TRBJ1-2; maybe TRBD1 (6 bases). CDR1 is SGDLS, CDR2 YYNGEE, per germline. V lost 5 bases, J lost 4 bases, and 12 bases lay in between. This CDR3 comprises 13 residues. CDR3 nucleotide sequence: TGTGCCAGCAGTGCAGGGGACTTCTATGGCTACACCTTC. Its protein is CASSAGDFYGYTF. Together with reference TRBV9 and TRBJ1-2, the CDR3 gives the full variable domain: DSGVTQTPKHLITATGQRVTLRCSPRSGDLSVYWYQQSLDQGLQFLIQYYNGEERAKGNILERFSAQQFPDLHSELNLSSLELGDSALYFCASSAGDFYGYTFGSGTRLTVV.

Regarding this clone: The sample holds other DNA sequences that translate to the same CDR3. The genes are TRBV4-1 and TRBJ2-7; 9 bases fit TRBD1. This CDR3 has 14 amino acids. Looked up from germline, CDR1 is MGHRA and CDR2 is YSYEKL. The trim removed 6 bases at V and 0 bases at J, leaving 3 bases unmatched. Here the CDR3 DNA reads TGCGCCAGCAGTCCGGGACAGGGCTCCTACGAGCAGTACTTC. Translation: CASSPGQGSYEQYF.

The sample holds a few counts of this clone. V gene TRBV11-1 combines with J gene TRBJ2-5, with TRBD2 matching 8 bases. Germline CDR1 and CDR2: SGHAT and FQDESV (reference sequence). This CDR3 contains 15 residues. The junction had 8 bases not matched to a gene; V was cut back by 4 bases and J by 4 bases. CDR3: CASSSLGGAGETQYF. The CDR3 nucleotides read TGTGCCAGCAGCTCCCTCGGGGGGGCTGGAGAGACCCAGTACTTC.

CDR3 DNA sequence: TGTGCCAGCTCCTTGAACAGGCGCTACGAGCAGTACTTC. This codes for CASSLNRRYEQYF. This chain connects TRBV18 to TRBJ2-7; tentatively, D is TRBD1 (5 bases). The ends were cut back, 6 bases at V and 3 bases at J, with 12 bases in the middle. The CDR3 spans 13 residues. Germline lookup yields CDR1 KGHSH and CDR2 LQKENI.

CDR3 residues: CASSVGGTASYEQYF. The CDR3 bases are TGTGCCAGCAGCGTAGGCGGGACTGCATCCTACGAGCAGTACTTC. This rearrangement joins TRBV9 to TRBJ2-7; D may be TRBD2 (6 bases). The V gene's germline CDR1 is SGDLS and CDR2 YYNGEE. This CDR3 is built from 15 residues. V lost 0 bases to trimming and J lost 1 base, with 11 bases between them.

V usage is TRBV5-1 and J usage is TRBJ1-4; possible D gene TRBD1, 5 bases. The CDR3 runs 15 residues. V lost 1 base to trimming and J lost 0 bases, with 7 bases between them. From germline, CDR1 is SGHRS and CDR2 YFSETQ. The CDR3, as DNA: TGCGCCAGCAGCTTGCACAGGACAACTAATGAAAAACTGTTTTTT. Its protein product is CASSLHRTTNEKLFF.

The V gene is TRBV4-1, the J gene TRBJ2-7, with 11 bases matching TRBD2. CDR3 length: 15 residues. Germline CDR1 MGHRA, CDR2 YSYEKL. V dropped 1 base and J dropped 5; count of bases not matched to a gene: 4. This CDR3 reads CASSQALAGVHEQYF. CDR3 sequence (DNA): TGCGCCAGCAGCCAAGCACTAGCGGGAGTGCACGAGCAGTACTTC.

The CDR3 DNA reads as TGCAGCGTTGAAGCCCCCAGGGGGCCGAGGGACGAGCAGTACTTC. Protein product: CSVEAPRGPRDEQYF. The chain couples TRBV29-1 to TRBJ2-7; 8 nucleotides agree with TRBD1. The V gene's germline CDR1 is SQVTM and CDR2 ANQGSEA. The trim removed 1 base at V and 5 bases at J, leaving 10 bases unmatched. The CDR3 consists of 15 residues.

This clone turned up a few times. The V call is TRBV9, the J call TRBJ2-2; D might be TRBD1 (6 bases). The CDR3 loop spans 12 amino acids. The germline CDR1 and CDR2 sequences are SGDLS and YYNGEE. V dropped 3 bases and J dropped 9 bases, with 9 bases sitting between them. The chain's CDR3 is CASSDQGRELFF. DNA for the CDR3: TGTGCCAGCAGCGATCAGGGGAGGGAGCTGTTTTTT.

The chain combines TRBV5-1 with TRBJ1-2; 7 bases agree with TRBD1. Germline CDR1 SGHRS, CDR2 YFSETQ. The CDR3 consists of 13 residues. V shed 5 bases and J 3 bases; nucleotides not matched to a gene: 4. CDR3 protein: CASRTGPDYGYTF. CDR3 in DNA: TGCGCCAGCAGGACAGGGCCTGACTATGGCTACACCTTC.

This clone was recorded a few times. This sequence joins TRBV2 and TRBJ1-3; D gene unclear. CDR3 length: 13 amino acids. From germline, CDR1 is SNHLY and CDR2 FYNNEI. Trimming shortened V by 4 bases and J by 0 bases, and 4 bases separated the two germline ends. Here the CDR3 DNA reads TGTGCCAGCAGTGTCAGCTCTGGAAACACCATATATTTT. Amino acids: CASSVSSGNTIYF.

The chain is built from TRBV7-2 and TRBJ1-2; D may be TRBD1 (6 bases). Germline assignment: CDR1 SGHTA and CDR2 FQGNSA. This CDR3 has 17 amino acids. Between the trimmed V and J ends, which lost 5 bases and 4 bases, there was a span of 23 bases. The CDR3 DNA is TGTGCCAGCAGCAGGTGCACGGGACACCGGCATGGCTATGGCTACACCTTC. It encodes CASSRCTGHRHGYGYTF. Based on the CDR3 plus reference TRBV7-2 and TRBJ1-2, the full variable domain is GAGVSQSPSNKVTEKGKDVELRCDPISGHTALYWYRQSLGQGLEFLIYFQGNSAPDKSGLPSDRFSAERTGGSVSTLTIQRTQQEDSAVYLCASSRCTGHRHGYGYTFGSGTRLTVV.

The chain joins TRBV5-1 to TRBJ2-5; D ambiguous. This CDR3 contains 14 residues. CDR1 is SGHRS and CDR2 is YFSETQ in the germline V gene. V shed 1 base and J shed 5 bases, with 12 bases lying between them. CDR3 in amino acids: CASSLNGYGETQYF. Written as DNA, the CDR3 is TGCGCCAGCAGCTTGAATGGTTACGGGGAGACCCAGTACTTC.

J is TRBJ2-7 and V is TRBV4-1, with D possibly TRBD1 on 5 matching bases. CDR3 length equals 14 residues. V dropped 1 base and J dropped 1 base, with 8 bases sitting between them. Germline CDR1 reads MGHRA; CDR2 reads YSYEKL. The CDR3 loop is CASSQGQGSYEQYF. CDR3 coding DNA: TGCGCCAGCAGCCAAGGGCAGGGTTCCTACGAGCAGTACTTC.

The chain combines TRBV19 with TRBJ1-1; a possible D gene is TRBD1 (6 bases). The CDR3 runs to 12 residues. Germline CDR1 and CDR2: LNHDA and SQIVND (reference sequence). The V end was cut by 5 bases, the J end by 4 bases, with 8 bases between. CDR3 protein: CASSLTGTEAFF. The CDR3 DNA reads TGTGCCAGTAGTCTGACAGGCACTGAAGCTTTCTTT.

The chain employs TRBV4-1 and TRBJ1-1, with no clear D. Germline CDR1 and CDR2: MGHRA and YSYEKL. The CDR3 sequence is 14 residues long. The V and J ends lost 4 bases and 0 bases respectively, with 9 bases between them. DNA of the CDR3: TGCGCCAGCAGCCGAGCACCTCTGAACACTGAAGCTTTCTTT. This translates into CASSRAPLNTEAFF.

V gene TRBV7-9 combines with J gene TRBJ2-7; D possibly corresponds to TRBD1 (8 bases). Trimming stripped 5 bases from V and 2 bases from J, with 19 bases between. Germline values: CDR1 SEHNR, CDR2 FQNEAQ (reference sequence). CDR3 size: 16 residues. In DNA form, the CDR3 reads TGTGCCAGCAGCGGAGACCGGACAGGGAGGGCCTACGAGCAGTACTTC. Amino acid sequence: CASSGDRTGRAYEQYF.

V and J are TRBV5-1 and TRBJ1-5; D is unclear. Trimming removed 2 bases from V and 0 bases from J, with 3 bases in between. Germline V gene sequence: CDR1 SGHRS, CDR2 YFSETQ. The CDR3 is 13 amino acids. CDR3 sequence: CASSFGSNQPQHF. The CDR3 bases are TGCGCCAGCAGCTTCGGTAGCAATCAGCCCCAGCATTTT.

The rearrangement uses TRBV15 and TRBJ1-4, with 8 bases lining up with TRBD1. This CDR3 region has 20 residues. The V gene end was trimmed by 3 bases and the J gene end by 0 bases; junction bases not matched to a gene: 15. Germline V CDR1 and CDR2: LNHNV, YYDKDF (reference sequence). The DNA of the CDR3 is TGTGCCACCAGCAGGAAGGGACAGGCAAATTACCTCGCAACTAATGAAAAACTGTTTTTT. It yields the protein CATSRKGQANYLATNEKLFF.

The rearrangement uses TRBV5-1 and TRBJ2-3, with D maybe TRBD2 (6 bases). The CDR3 extends over 14 amino acids. From germline, CDR1 is SGHRS and CDR2 YFSETQ. Trimming removed 4 bases from V and 3 bases from J, with 12 bases in between. CDR3 sequence (DNA): TGCGCCAGCAGCACCCGGGACTTAACAGATACGCAGTATTTT. It translates to CASSTRDLTDTQYF. The whole variable domain, remainder taken from reference TRBV5-1 and TRBJ2-3, is KAGVTQTPRYLIKTRGQQVTLSCSPISGHRSVSWYQQTPGQGLQFLFEYFSETQRNKGNFPGRFSGRQFSNSRSEMNVSTLELGDSALYLCASSTRDLTDTQYFGPGTRLTVL.

The gene calls are TRBV18 and TRBJ2-1; the match to TRBD1 covers 8 bases. With V trimmed by 0 bases and J by 6 bases, 4 bases remained unmatched. Germline CDR1 KGHSH, CDR2 LQKENI. The CDR3 is 15 amino acids. The CDR3 protein is CASSPPTGVPNEQFF. The CDR3 nucleotides read TGTGCCAGCTCACCACCGACAGGGGTCCCCAATGAGCAGTTCTTC.

V and J are TRBV9 and TRBJ1-1; D is perhaps TRBD1 (5 bases). Deletions cut 3 bases from V and 4 bases from J, with 10 bases between. The germline V gene has CDR1 SGDLS and CDR2 YYNGEE. The CDR3 length is 13 residues. Here the CDR3 reads CASSEAGVTEAFF. CDR3 DNA sequence: TGTGCCAGCAGCGAGGCGGGGGTCACTGAAGCTTTCTTT.

The rearrangement links TRBV6-5 to TRBJ2-7; 8 positions match TRBD2. The CDR3 is 13 residues long. V shed 2 bases, J shed 7 bases, and the junction held 4 bases outside the gene matches. Germline assignment: CDR1 MNHEY and CDR2 SVGAGI. CDR3 coding DNA: TGTGCCAGCAGTTACGCGGGGGGTCGGGAGCAGTACTTC. As protein: CASSYAGGREQYF.